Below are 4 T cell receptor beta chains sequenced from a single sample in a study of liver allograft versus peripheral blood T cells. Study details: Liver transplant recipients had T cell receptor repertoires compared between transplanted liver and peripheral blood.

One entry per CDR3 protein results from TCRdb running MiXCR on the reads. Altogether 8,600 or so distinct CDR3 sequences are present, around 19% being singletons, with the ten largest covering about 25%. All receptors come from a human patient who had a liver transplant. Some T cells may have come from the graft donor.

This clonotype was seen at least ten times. The CDR3 nucleotides are TGTGCCAGTAGTCTGGTGAACACTGAAGCTTTCTTT. It codes for CASSLVNTEAFF. The chain carries TRBV19 and TRBJ1-1; D remains unclear. The ends were cut back, 5 bases at V and 0 bases at J, with 4 bases in the middle. This CDR3 contains 12 residues. CDR1 and CDR2 (germline): LNHDA, SQIVND (reference sequence).

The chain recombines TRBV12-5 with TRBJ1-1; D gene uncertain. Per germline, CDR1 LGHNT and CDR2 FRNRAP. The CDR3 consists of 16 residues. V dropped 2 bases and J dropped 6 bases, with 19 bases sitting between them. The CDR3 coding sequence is TGTGCTAGTGGTTTGTTCTTATCCTTAGCTAACCCTGAAGCTTTCTTT. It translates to CASGLFLSLANPEAFF.

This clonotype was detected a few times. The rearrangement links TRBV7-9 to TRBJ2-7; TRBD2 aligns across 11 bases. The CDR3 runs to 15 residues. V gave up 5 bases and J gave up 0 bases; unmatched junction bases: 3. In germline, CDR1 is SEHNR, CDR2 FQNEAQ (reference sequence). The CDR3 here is CASSDLAGGSYEQYF. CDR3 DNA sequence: TGTGCCAGCAGCGACCTAGCGGGGGGCTCCTACGAGCAGTACTTC.

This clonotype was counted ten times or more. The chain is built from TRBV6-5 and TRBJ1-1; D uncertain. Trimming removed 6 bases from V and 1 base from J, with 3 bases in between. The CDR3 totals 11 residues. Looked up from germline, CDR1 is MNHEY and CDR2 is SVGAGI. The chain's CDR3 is CASRTNTEAFF. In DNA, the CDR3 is TGTGCCAGCAGGACGAACACTGAAGCTTTCTTT.